The present T cell receptor (beta chain) was sequenced within a study of blood T cell repertoires in COVID-19. Sequenced by immunoSEQ multiplex PCR; TCRdb stores in-frame clones only, minus some. In the table there are 360,000 or so clones, 85% to 90% of which are singletons. Germline values: CDR1 MNHNY, CDR2 SVGAGI (reference sequence). CDR3 length: 18 amino acids. Trimming removed 5 bases at V and 4 bases at J, with 26 bases between. Sequencing was performed on PBMCs or T cells enriched from blood (not recorded which). The V and J genes are TRBV6-6 and TRBJ1-1; weak D call: TRBD1 (5 bases). This clonotype was obtained from a woman aged 25 to 39 who had been exposed to COVID-19. CDR3 nucleotides: TGTGCCAGCAGTCTCTACCCCATGGGCGGGGGAGGGAGCACTGAAGCTTTCTTT. Translation gives CASSLYPMGGGGSTEAFF.